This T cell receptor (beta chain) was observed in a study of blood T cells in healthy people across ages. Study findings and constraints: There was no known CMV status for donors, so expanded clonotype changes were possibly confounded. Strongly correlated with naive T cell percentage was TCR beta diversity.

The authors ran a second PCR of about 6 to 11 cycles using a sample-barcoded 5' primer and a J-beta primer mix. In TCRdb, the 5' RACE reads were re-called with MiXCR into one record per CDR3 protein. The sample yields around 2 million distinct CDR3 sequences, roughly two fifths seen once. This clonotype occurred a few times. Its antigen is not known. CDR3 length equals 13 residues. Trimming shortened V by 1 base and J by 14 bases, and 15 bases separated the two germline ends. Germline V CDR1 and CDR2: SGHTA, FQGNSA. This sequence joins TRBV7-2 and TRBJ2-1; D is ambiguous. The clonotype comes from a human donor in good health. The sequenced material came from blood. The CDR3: CASSLEPRVWKFF. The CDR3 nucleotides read TGTGCCAGCAGCTTAGAGCCCCGGGTTTGGAAGTTCTTC.